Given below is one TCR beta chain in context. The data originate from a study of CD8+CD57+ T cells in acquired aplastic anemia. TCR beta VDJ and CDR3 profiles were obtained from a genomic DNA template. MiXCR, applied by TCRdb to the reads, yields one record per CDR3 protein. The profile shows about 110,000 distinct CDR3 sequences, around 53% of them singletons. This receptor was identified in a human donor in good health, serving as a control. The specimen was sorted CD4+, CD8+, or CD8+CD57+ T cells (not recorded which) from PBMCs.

The chain's CDR3 is CASSISGVAYNEQFF. The CDR3 coding sequence is TGTGCCAGTAGTATCAGCGGGGTGGCCTACAATGAGCAGTTCTTC. The rearrangement joins TRBV19 to TRBJ2-1; TRBD2 agrees at 7 bases. CDR1 and CDR2 from the germline V gene are LNHDA and SQIVND (reference sequence). This CDR3 has 15 residues. Germline trimming cut 3 bases from V and 2 bases from J; bases unmatched to any gene: 4. Full variable domain (remainder filled in from reference TRBV19 and TRBJ2-1): DGGITQSPKYLFRKEGQNVTLSCEQNLNHDAMYWYRQDPGQGLRLIYYSQIVNDFQKGDIAEGYSVSREKKESFPLTVTSAQKNPTAFYLCASSISGVAYNEQFFGPGTRLTVL.